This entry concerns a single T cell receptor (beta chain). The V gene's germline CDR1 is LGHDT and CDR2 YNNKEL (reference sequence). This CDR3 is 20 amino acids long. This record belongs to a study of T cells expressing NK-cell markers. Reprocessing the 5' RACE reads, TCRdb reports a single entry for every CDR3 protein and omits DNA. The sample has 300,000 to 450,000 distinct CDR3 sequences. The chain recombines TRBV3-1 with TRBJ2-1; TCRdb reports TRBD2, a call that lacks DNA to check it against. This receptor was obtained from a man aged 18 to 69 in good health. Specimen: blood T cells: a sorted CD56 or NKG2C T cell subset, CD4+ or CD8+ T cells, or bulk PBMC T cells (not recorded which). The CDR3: CASSQDSYGVTSGPGVEQFF.